Presented here are 21 T cell receptor beta chains from one specimen sequenced in a study of OX40 agonist ivuxolimab in advanced cancers. Method: immunoSEQ multiplex PCR; TCRdb's copy keeps in-frame clones and lacks some. The table shows about 45,000 clones, with approximately 80% occurring only once. The sequencing here drew on CD4+ or CD8+ T cells sorted from blood, taken in a trial of the OX40 agonist ivuxolimab. All receptors come from an adult with an advanced solid tumor such as melanoma, head and neck, liver or kidney cancer.

V gene TRBV6-6 combines with J gene TRBJ2-5; the D gene could be TRBD1 or TRBD2 (7 bases each). The V end lost 5 bases, the J end lost 5 bases, and 21 bases lay between the germline ends. This CDR3 comprises 16 residues. Germline CDR1 is MNHNY and CDR2 is SVGAGI (reference sequence). The CDR3 coding sequence is TGTGCCAGCAGTAACCCGACCAGGGGGGGACGGGAGACCCAGTACTTC. The encoded protein is CASSNPTRGGRETQYF.

The CDR3, as DNA: TGTGCCACCAGCAGAGAAGTAGGGAGCGGGGCCTACAATGAGCAGTTCTTC. Translating it yields CATSREVGSGAYNEQFF. The chain carries TRBV15 and TRBJ2-1, with 7 bases aligning to TRBD2. Germline trimming cut 0 bases from V and 2 bases from J; bases unmatched to any gene: 7. Germline lookup yields CDR1 LNHNV and CDR2 YYDKDF (reference sequence). The CDR3 has 17 amino acids. The whole variable domain, filled in from reference TRBV15 and TRBJ2-1, reads DAMVIQNPRYQVTQFGKPVTLSCSQTLNHNVMYWYQQKSSQAPKLLFHYYDKDFNNEADTPDNFQSRRPNTSFCFLDIRSPGLGDTAMYLCATSREVGSGAYNEQFFGPGTRLTVL.

The J gene is TRBJ2-7, the V gene TRBV11-2, with 13 nucleotides matching TRBD2. Losses at the gene ends were 7 bases for V and 7 bases for J; bases not matched to a gene: 10. CDR1 and CDR2 (germline): SGHAT, FQNNGV. This CDR3 region has 15 residues. CDR3 DNA sequence: TGTGCCAGCAAAGATGGGACTAGCGGGACGGGGGAGCAGTACTTC. This codes for CASKDGTSGTGEQYF.

This clone rates as medium-sized (0.01 to 0.1%). This chain joins TRBV6-1 and TRBJ2-7; 10 bases agree with TRBD2. The germline gives CDR1 MNHNS, CDR2 SASEGT. V was pared by 6 bases and J by 8 bases, with 4 bases of the junction left unmatched. The CDR3 consists of 12 residues. The CDR3 loop is CASRTTSGQQYF. The CDR3 DNA follows: TGTGCCAGCAGAACGACTAGCGGGCAGCAGTACTTC.

The table lists this clone with a count of one. The V call is TRBV19, the J call TRBJ1-2; D gene unclear. With 6 bases removed from V and 4 bases from J, the gap between germline ends came to 15 bases. Germline loops: CDR1 LNHDA, CDR2 SQIVND (reference sequence). The CDR3 has 14 amino acids. CDR3 residues: CASRTNGESYGYTF. The CDR3 DNA reads as TGTGCCAGTAGGACCAATGGGGAGAGCTATGGCTACACCTTC.

The chain combines TRBV5-1 with TRBJ1-1; a possible D gene is TRBD1 (5 bases). CDR3 length: 14 residues. CDR1 and CDR2 (germline): SGHRS, YFSETQ. Trimming removed 4 bases from V and 1 base from J, with 11 bases in between. The chain's CDR3 is CASSPGGENTEAFF. The CDR3 DNA follows: TGCGCCAGCAGCCCTGGAGGGGAGAACACTGAAGCTTTCTTT.

This chain uses TRBV25-1 with TRBJ2-3, with D possibly TRBD2 on 7 matching bases. The CDR3 length is 16 residues. The V gene lost 1 base and the J gene lost 0 bases, with 11 bases spanning the gap. The germline gives CDR1 MGHDK, CDR2 SYGVNS. CDR3 sequence: CASSEFGGLSTDTQYF. The CDR3 DNA is TGTGCCAGCAGTGAATTCGGGGGGCTCAGCACAGATACGCAGTATTTT. Together with reference TRBV25-1 and TRBJ2-3, the CDR3 gives the full variable domain: EADIYQTPRYLVIGTGKKITLECSQTMGHDKMYWYQQDPGMELHLIHYSYGVNSTEKGDLSSESTVSRIRTEHFPLTLESARPSHTSQYLCASSEFGGLSTDTQYFGPGTRLTVL.

The chain has TRBV5-4 and TRBJ2-1; the D gene could be TRBD1 or TRBD2 (6 bases each). CDR1 is SGHNT and CDR2 is YYREEE in the germline V gene (reference sequence). CDR3 length equals 14 residues. V lost 3 bases and J 8 bases, leaving 15 bases between the germline ends. The DNA of the CDR3 is TGTGCCAGCAGCTCGGGAGTTGGGGGCGATGAGCAGTTCTTC. Translation gives CASSSGVGGDEQFF. The full variable domain, completed using reference TRBV5-4 and TRBJ2-1, is ETGVTQSPTHLIKTRGQQVTLRCSSQSGHNTVSWYQQALGQGPQFIFQYYREEENGRGNFPPRFSGLQFPNYSSELNVNALELDDSALYLCASSSGVGGDEQFFGPGTRLTVL.

The V gene is TRBV5-1, the J gene TRBJ1-1; D remains ambiguous. CDR1 is SGHRS and CDR2 is YFSETQ in the germline V gene. V lost 5 bases, J lost 3 bases, and 11 bases lay in between. There are 13 residues in the CDR3. The DNA of the CDR3 is TGCGCCAGCAGTCTATCACCGGACACTGAAGCTTTCTTT. Residues: CASSLSPDTEAFF. The full variable domain, in which reference TRBV5-1 and TRBJ1-1 provide the parts outside the CDR3, is KAGVTQTPRYLIKTRGQQVTLSCSPISGHRSVSWYQQTPGQGLQFLFEYFSETQRNKGNFPGRFSGRQFSNSRSEMNVSTLELGDSALYLCASSLSPDTEAFFGQGTRLTVV.

J is TRBJ2-5 and V is TRBV7-2, with 7 nucleotides matching TRBD2. V shed 3 bases and J 5 bases; nucleotides not matched to a gene: 3. Germline assignment: CDR1 SGHTA and CDR2 FQGNSA. The CDR3 is made up of 13 amino acids. The DNA of the CDR3 is TGTGCCAGCAGCTTTGGGGGGGTTGAGACCCAGTACTTC. Encoded protein: CASSFGGVETQYF.

J is TRBJ2-3 and V is TRBV29-1, with TRBD2 matching over 8 bases. This CDR3 has 13 amino acids. The V and J ends lost 5 bases and 5 bases, in that order; junction bases with no gene match: 6. CDR1 is SQVTM and CDR2 is ANQGSEA in the germline V gene. The CDR3 nucleotides read TGCAGCGTTATCCCCGGGGGGGTAGATACGCAGTATTTT. Translation gives CSVIPGGVDTQYF.

This rearrangement joins TRBV2 to TRBJ2-1; 8 bases are a match to TRBD2. This CDR3 is built from 14 residues. V dropped 8 bases and J dropped 2; count of bases not matched to a gene: 5. Germline-derived CDR1 and CDR2 are SNHLY and FYNNEI. The CDR3 DNA reads TGTGCCAGCTCCGACGGGAGGGCCTACAATGAGCAGTTCTTC. The encoded protein is CASSDGRAYNEQFF.

In its sample, this clone was seen once. This chain links TRBV7-9 with TRBJ1-5, with D unresolved. There are 16 residues in the CDR3. Trimming shortened V by 5 bases and J by 1 base, and 15 bases separated the two germline ends. CDR1 is SEHNR and CDR2 is FQNEAQ in the germline V gene (reference sequence). Here the CDR3 DNA reads TGTGCCAGCAGCGCCGGACTTGGGTTGAGCAATCAGCCCCAGCATTTT. Its protein is CASSAGLGLSNQPQHF.

The chain employs TRBV6-1 and TRBJ2-7, with a weak D call TRBD1 (7 bases). The CDR3 covers 18 residues. The V gene lost 3 bases and the J gene lost 3 bases, with 24 bases spanning the gap. Germline lookup yields CDR1 MNHNS and CDR2 SASEGT. This CDR3 reads CASSDYLILTGRFYEQYF. CDR3 nucleotides: TGTGCCAGCAGTGACTATCTGATATTGACAGGGAGGTTCTACGAGCAGTACTTC.

V gene TRBV5-4 combines with J gene TRBJ2-7; D is possibly TRBD1 (6 bases). From germline, CDR1 is SGHNT and CDR2 YYREEE (reference sequence). CDR3 length: 12 residues. V lost 4 bases and J 3 bases, leaving 8 bases between the germline ends. In DNA form, the CDR3 reads TGTGCCAGCAGCGAACAGGGCTACGAGCAGTACTTC. This codes for CASSEQGYEQYF.

The chain employs TRBV5-1 and TRBJ2-3; D gene uncertain. V was pared by 4 bases and J by 0 bases, with 15 bases between. CDR3 length: 16 residues. The V gene's germline CDR1 is SGHRS and CDR2 YFSETQ. The DNA for the CDR3 is TGCGCCAGCAGCCTTCCCGGTCACTCTAGCACAGATACGCAGTATTTT. Translating it yields CASSLPGHSSTDTQYF.

The chain couples TRBV18 to TRBJ2-1, with 9 bases identical to TRBD1. The V and J ends lost 4 bases and 7 bases, in that order; junction bases with no gene match: 14. This CDR3 has 17 residues. Germline V gene lookup returns CDR1 KGHSH and CDR2 LQKENI. CDR3 sequence: CASSLSITGGAGNEQFF. DNA for the CDR3: TGTGCCAGCTCACTTTCGATTACAGGGGGCGCGGGTAATGAGCAGTTCTTC.

Comment on this clone: The identical CDR3 is also encoded by other nucleotide sequences in the sample. V usage is TRBV7-9 and J usage is TRBJ1-2; 8 nucleotides line up with TRBD1. The germline CDR1 and CDR2 sequences are SEHNR and FQNEAQ (reference sequence). The junction had 12 bases not matched to a gene; V was cut back by 5 bases and J by 4 bases. This CDR3 contains 16 residues. DNA for the CDR3: TGTGCCAGCAGCCCCTTGCCCGGTGACAGGGGCTATGGCTACACCTTC. Amino acid sequence: CASSPLPGDRGYGYTF.

This clone was picked up one time. CDR3: CSAAQGFNEQFF. In DNA form, the CDR3 reads TGCAGCGCTGCACAGGGGTTCAATGAGCAGTTCTTC. This chain links TRBV29-1 with TRBJ2-1; TRBD1 agrees at 7 bases. The CDR3 loop spans 12 amino acids. Germline CDR1 reads SQVTM; CDR2 reads ANQGSEA. The V segment lost 7 bases and the J segment 6 bases; nucleotides outside the gene matches: 6.

V and J are TRBV6-6 and TRBJ2-7; perhaps TRBD2 as D (5 bases). CDR3 length: 14 residues. V shed 5 bases and J shed 7 bases, with 18 bases lying between them. Looked up from germline, CDR1 is MNHNY and CDR2 is SVGAGI (reference sequence). CDR3 sequence reads: CASSPGPTRREQYF. CDR3 bases: TGTGCCAGCAGTCCCGGCCCTACGAGGAGGGAGCAGTACTTC.

The chain couples TRBV5-6 to TRBJ1-2; perhaps TRBD1 as D (5 bases). Germline lookup yields CDR1 SGHDT and CDR2 YYEEEE. Trimming pared 3 bases from V and 4 bases from J, leaving 16 bases between. CDR3 length: 15 residues. CDR3 sequence: CASSWEGPLAYGYTF. The CDR3 nucleotides read TGTGCCAGCAGCTGGGAGGGGCCATTGGCCTATGGCTACACCTTC.